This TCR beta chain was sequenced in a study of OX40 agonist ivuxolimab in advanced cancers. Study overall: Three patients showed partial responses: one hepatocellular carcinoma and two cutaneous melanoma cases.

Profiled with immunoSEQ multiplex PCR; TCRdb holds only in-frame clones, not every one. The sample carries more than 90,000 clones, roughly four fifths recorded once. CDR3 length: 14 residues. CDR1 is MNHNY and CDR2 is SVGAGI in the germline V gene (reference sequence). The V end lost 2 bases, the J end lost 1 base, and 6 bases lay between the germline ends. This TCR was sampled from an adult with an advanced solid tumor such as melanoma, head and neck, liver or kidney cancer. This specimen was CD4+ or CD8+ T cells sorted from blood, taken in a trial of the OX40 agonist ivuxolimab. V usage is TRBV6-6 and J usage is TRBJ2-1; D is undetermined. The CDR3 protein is CASSYGVSYNEQFF. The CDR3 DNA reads TGTGCCAGCAGTTACGGGGTTTCCTACAATGAGCAGTTCTTC.